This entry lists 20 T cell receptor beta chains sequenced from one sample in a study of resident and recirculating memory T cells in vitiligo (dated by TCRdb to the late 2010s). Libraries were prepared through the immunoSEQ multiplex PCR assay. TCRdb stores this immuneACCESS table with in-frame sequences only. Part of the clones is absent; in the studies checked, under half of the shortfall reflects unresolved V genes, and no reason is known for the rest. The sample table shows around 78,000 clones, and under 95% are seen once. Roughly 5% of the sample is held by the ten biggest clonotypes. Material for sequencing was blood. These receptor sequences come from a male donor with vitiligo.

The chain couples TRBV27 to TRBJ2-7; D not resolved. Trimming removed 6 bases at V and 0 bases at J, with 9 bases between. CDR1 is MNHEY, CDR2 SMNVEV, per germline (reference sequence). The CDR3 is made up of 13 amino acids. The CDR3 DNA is TGTGCCAGCAGGACACAGAGCTCCTACGAGCAGTACTTC. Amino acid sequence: CASRTQSSYEQYF.

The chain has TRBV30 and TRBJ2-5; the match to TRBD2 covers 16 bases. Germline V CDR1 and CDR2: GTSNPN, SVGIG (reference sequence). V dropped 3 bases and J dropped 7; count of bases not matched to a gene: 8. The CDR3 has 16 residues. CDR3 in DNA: TGTGCCTGGAGCCCGGGACTAGCGGGAGGGGGGGGGACCCAGTACTTC. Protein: CAWSPGLAGGGGTQYF.

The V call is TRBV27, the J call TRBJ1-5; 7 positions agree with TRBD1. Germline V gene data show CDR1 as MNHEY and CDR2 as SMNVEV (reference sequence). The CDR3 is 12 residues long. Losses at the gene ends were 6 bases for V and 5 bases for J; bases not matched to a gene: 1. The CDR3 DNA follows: TGTGCCAGCAGGACAGGGTATCAGCCCCAGCATTTT. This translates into CASRTGYQPQHF.

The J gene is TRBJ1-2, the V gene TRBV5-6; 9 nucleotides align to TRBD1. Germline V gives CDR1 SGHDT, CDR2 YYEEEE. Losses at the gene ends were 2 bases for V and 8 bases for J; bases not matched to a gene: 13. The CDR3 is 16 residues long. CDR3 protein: CASSLDWTGTGKGYTF. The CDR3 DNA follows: TGTGCCAGCAGCTTAGATTGGACCGGGACAGGGAAGGGCTACACCTTC.

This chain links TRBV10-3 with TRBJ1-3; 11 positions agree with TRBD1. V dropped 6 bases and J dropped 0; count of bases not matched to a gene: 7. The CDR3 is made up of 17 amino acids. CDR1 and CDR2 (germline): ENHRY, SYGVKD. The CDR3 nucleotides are TGTGCCATCAGGGGACAGGGGGTCCTTAGCTCTGGAAACACCATATATTTT. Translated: CAIRGQGVLSSGNTIYF.

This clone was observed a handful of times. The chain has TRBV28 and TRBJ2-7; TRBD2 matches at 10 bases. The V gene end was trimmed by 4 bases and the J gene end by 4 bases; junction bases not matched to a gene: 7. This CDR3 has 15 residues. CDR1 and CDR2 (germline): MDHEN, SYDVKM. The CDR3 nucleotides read TGTGCCAGCAGTTCGGCAGCGGGAGGGCCTTACGAGCAGTACTTC. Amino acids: CASSSAAGGPYEQYF.

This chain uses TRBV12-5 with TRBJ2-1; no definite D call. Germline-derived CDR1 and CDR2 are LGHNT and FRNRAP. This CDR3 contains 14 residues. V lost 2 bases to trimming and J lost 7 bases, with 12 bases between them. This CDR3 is CASGLPHTTNEQFF. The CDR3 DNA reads TGTGCTAGTGGTTTGCCACACACGACAAATGAGCAGTTCTTC.

The CDR3 here is CATGEEGAYNEQFF. For the CDR3, the DNA is TGTGCCACCGGGGAGGAGGGCGCCTACAATGAGCAGTTCTTC. The gene calls are TRBV15 and TRBJ2-1; D perhaps matches TRBD2 (6 bases). V was pared by 8 bases and J by 2 bases, with 13 bases between. CDR1 is LNHNV, CDR2 YYDKDF, per germline (reference sequence). The CDR3 contains 14 residues.

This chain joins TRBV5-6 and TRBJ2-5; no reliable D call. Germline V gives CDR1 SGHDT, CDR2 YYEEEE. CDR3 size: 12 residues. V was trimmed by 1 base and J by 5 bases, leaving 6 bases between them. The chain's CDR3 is CASSLYFETQYF. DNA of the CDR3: TGTGCCAGCAGCTTGTACTTCGAGACCCAGTACTTC.

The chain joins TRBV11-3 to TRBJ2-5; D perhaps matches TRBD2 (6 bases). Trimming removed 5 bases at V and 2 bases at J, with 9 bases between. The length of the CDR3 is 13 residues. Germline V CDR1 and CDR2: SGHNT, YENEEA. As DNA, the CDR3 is TGTGCCAGCAGCGTAGGACTACAAGAGACCCAGTACTTC. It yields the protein CASSVGLQETQYF.

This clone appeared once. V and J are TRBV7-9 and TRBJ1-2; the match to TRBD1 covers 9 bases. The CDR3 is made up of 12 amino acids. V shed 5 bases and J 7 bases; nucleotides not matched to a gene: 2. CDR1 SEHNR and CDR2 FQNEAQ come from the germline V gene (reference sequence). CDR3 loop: CASSRDRAGYTF. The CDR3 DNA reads TGTGCCAGCAGCCGGGACAGGGCTGGCTACACCTTC.

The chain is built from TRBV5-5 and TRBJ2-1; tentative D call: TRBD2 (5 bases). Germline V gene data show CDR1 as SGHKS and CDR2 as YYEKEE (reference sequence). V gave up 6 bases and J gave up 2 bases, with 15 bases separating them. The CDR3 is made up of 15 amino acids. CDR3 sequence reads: CASIPRAAAYNEQFF. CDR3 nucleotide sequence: TGTGCCAGCATCCCGAGGGCAGCAGCCTACAATGAGCAGTTCTTC.

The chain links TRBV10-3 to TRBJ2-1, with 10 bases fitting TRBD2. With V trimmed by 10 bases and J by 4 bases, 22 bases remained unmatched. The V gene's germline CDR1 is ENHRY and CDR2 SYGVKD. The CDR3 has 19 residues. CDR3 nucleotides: TGTGCCACCCAAGGTTCAGGGACTAGCGAGAAAACTTCGTACAATGAGCAGTTCTTC. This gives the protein CATQGSGTSEKTSYNEQFF.

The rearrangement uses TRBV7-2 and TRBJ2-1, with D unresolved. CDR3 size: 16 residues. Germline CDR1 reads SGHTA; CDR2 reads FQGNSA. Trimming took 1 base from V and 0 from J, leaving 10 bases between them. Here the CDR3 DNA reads TGTGCCAGCAGCTTAGTTGGCAGAAGCTCCTACAATGAGCAGTTCTTC. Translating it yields CASSLVGRSSYNEQFF. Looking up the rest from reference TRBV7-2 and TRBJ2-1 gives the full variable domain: GAGVSQSPSNKVTEKGKDVELRCDPISGHTALYWYRQSLGQGLEFLIYFQGNSAPDKSGLPSDRFSAERTGGSVSTLTIQRTQQEDSAVYLCASSLVGRSSYNEQFFGPGTRLTVL.

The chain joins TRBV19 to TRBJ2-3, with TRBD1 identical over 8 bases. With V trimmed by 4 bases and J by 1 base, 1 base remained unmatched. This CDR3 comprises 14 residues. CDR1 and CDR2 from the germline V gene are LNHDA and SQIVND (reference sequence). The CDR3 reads CASSTDRGTDTQYF. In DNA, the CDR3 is TGTGCCAGTAGTACGGACAGGGGCACAGATACGCAGTATTTT.

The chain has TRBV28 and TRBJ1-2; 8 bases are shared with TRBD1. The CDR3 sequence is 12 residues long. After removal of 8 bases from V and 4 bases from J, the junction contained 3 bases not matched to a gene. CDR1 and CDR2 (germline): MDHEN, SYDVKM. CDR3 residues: CASLGQGYGYTF. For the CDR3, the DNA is TGTGCCAGCCTAGGACAGGGCTATGGCTACACCTTC.

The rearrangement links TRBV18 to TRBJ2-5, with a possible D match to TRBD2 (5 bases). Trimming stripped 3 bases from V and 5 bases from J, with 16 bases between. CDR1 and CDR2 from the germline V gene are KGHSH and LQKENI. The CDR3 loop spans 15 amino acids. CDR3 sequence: CASSPRVSRGETQYF. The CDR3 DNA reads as TGTGCCAGCTCACCGCGGGTGTCCCGTGGGGAGACCCAGTACTTC.

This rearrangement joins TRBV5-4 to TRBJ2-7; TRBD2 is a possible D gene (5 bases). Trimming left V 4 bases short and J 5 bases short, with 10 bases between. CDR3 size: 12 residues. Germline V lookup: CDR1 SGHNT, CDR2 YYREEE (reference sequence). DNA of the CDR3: TGTGCCAGCAGCACGGGATGGGACGAGCAGTACTTC. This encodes CASSTGWDEQYF.

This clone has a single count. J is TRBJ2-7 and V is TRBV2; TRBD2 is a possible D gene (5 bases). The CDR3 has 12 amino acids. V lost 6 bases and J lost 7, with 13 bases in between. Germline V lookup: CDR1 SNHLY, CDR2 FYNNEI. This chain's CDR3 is CASSPDLGEQYF. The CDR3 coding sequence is TGTGCCAGCAGCCCGGACTTAGGGGAGCAGTACTTC.

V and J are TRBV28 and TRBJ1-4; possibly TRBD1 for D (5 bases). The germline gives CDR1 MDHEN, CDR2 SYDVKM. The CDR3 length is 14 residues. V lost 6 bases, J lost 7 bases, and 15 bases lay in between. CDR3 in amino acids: CASSPSGWIEKLFF. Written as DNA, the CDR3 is TGTGCCAGCAGCCCTTCAGGGTGGATTGAAAAACTGTTTTTT.